The rows below give T cell receptor beta chains drawn from one sample of a study of T cell clones after liver transplantation. TCRdb keeps only in-frame clones here, not all; method: immunoSEQ multiplex PCR. The table lists more than 70,000 clones, over 65% of them singletons. Source: CD4+ T cells from blood, taken at the 22-month timepoint. The receptor set was obtained from a human patient who received a liver transplant. The T cells may partly be graft donor cells. Both conserved end residues are part of each CDR3. D genes are given only for firm matches. Where a row states a size, it is once, few, many or the class of an expanded clone; other rows omit it.

j_gene: TRBJ1-1; abundance: NA; d_gene: TRBD1; v_gene: TRBV28; CDR3nt: TGTGCCAGCAGTTCGGGACAGACAGGGGTAGCTGAAGCTTTCTTT; CDR3aa: CASSSGQTGVAEAFF
j_gene: TRBJ2-1; abundance: NA; d_gene: NA; v_gene: TRBV5-1; CDR3nt: TGCGCCAGCAGACAGGACAGCCCAAACAATGAGCAGTTCTTC; CDR3aa: CASRQDSPNNEQFF
j_gene: TRBJ1-2; abundance: few; d_gene: NA; v_gene: TRBV18; CDR3nt: TGTGCCAGCTCACCCGCGCAGGGCGATGGCTACACCTTC; CDR3aa: CASSPAQGDGYTF
j_gene: TRBJ1-3; abundance: NA; d_gene: NA; v_gene: TRBV11-2; CDR3nt: TGTGCCAGCAGCTTACTGGGGCGCCTATCAGGAAACACCATATATTTT; CDR3aa: CASSLLGRLSGNTIYF
j_gene: TRBJ2-1; abundance: NA; d_gene: NA; v_gene: TRBV19; CDR3nt: TGTGCCAGTAGTATAGAAAGCAGCTCCTACAATGAGCAGTTCTTC; CDR3aa: CASSIESSSYNEQFF
j_gene: TRBJ2-3; abundance: NA; d_gene: NA; v_gene: TRBV2; CDR3nt: TGTGCCAGCAGCGGAGGGCTGAGGGCAGATACGCAGTATTTT; CDR3aa: CASSGGLRADTQYF
j_gene: TRBJ2-1; abundance: NA; d_gene: TRBD1; v_gene: TRBV19; CDR3nt: TGTGCCAGTAGTATTTCGACCGGGCAGGGGGTGAGGAATGAGCAGTTCTTC; CDR3aa: CASSISTGQGVRNEQFF
j_gene: TRBJ2-5; abundance: NA; d_gene: NA; v_gene: TRBV5-6; CDR3nt: TGTGCCAGCAGCTTCCCCGGGACCTGGACTATGGAGACCCAGTACTTC; CDR3aa: CASSFPGTWTMETQYF
j_gene: TRBJ1-2; abundance: once; d_gene: NA; v_gene: TRBV4-2; CDR3nt: TGTGCCAGCAGCCAAGATAGAGGCAGAAACTATGGCTACACCTTC; CDR3aa: CASSQDRGRNYGYTF
j_gene: TRBJ1-5; abundance: NA; d_gene: NA; v_gene: TRBV12-2; CDR3nt: TGTGCAAGTCGCTCTGCAAGGACAGGGCATATCAATCAGCCCCAGCATTTT; CDR3aa: CASRSARTGHINQPQHF
j_gene: TRBJ1-1; abundance: NA; d_gene: NA; v_gene: TRBV6-5; CDR3nt: TGTGCCAGCACGGGGGCACGTTACACTGAAGCTTTCTTT; CDR3aa: CASTGARYTEAFF
j_gene: TRBJ2-5; abundance: once; d_gene: NA; v_gene: TRBV7-2; CDR3nt: TGTGCCAGCAGCTTAGACCCGGGGGTGGAGACCCAGTACTTC; CDR3aa: CASSLDPGVETQYF
j_gene: TRBJ1-4; abundance: once; d_gene: NA; v_gene: TRBV5-5; CDR3nt: TGTGCCAGCAGCTTGGCCACTGTTAATGAAAAACTGTTTTTT; CDR3aa: CASSLATVNEKLFF
j_gene: TRBJ2-7; abundance: NA; d_gene: TRBD1; v_gene: TRBV27; CDR3nt: TGTGCCAGCAGTTCCCGACAGGGACCCTCCCGGGAGCAGTACTTC; CDR3aa: CASSSRQGPSREQYF
j_gene: TRBJ2-7; abundance: few; d_gene: NA; v_gene: TRBV2; CDR3nt: TGTGCCAGCAGTGAAGACTCGCCCTTAGGCTACGAGCAGTACTTC; CDR3aa: CASSEDSPLGYEQYF
j_gene: TRBJ2-1; abundance: NA; d_gene: TRBD1; v_gene: TRBV4-3; CDR3nt: TGCGCCAGCAGCCAAGATCTACAGGGGCCCTACAATGAGCAGTTCTTC; CDR3aa: CASSQDLQGPYNEQFF
j_gene: TRBJ2-5; abundance: NA; d_gene: NA; v_gene: TRBV29-1; CDR3nt: TGCAGCGTGGAATTCCAAGAGACCCAGTACTTC; CDR3aa: CSVEFQETQYF
j_gene: TRBJ2-7; abundance: NA; d_gene: TRBD1; v_gene: TRBV14; CDR3nt: TGTGCCAGAAATCCGGGACAGGGTTCCTACGAGCAGTACTTC; CDR3aa: CARNPGQGSYEQYF
j_gene: TRBJ2-7; abundance: NA; d_gene: TRBD2; v_gene: TRBV7-2; CDR3nt: TGTGCCAGCAGCTTTCGGACTAGCGGGTCCGACGAGCAGTACTTC; CDR3aa: CASSFRTSGSDEQYF
j_gene: TRBJ2-3; abundance: NA; d_gene: TRBD2; v_gene: TRBV7-3; CDR3nt: TGTGCCAGCAGCCCCATCTTAGCGGGGGGGAGAGATACGCAGTATTTT; CDR3aa: CASSPILAGGRDTQYF
j_gene: TRBJ2-3; abundance: NA; d_gene: NA; v_gene: TRBV7-9; CDR3nt: TGTGCCAGCAGCCGGGGCGGGTCTAGCACAGATACGCAGTATTTT; CDR3aa: CASSRGGSSTDTQYF
j_gene: TRBJ1-2; abundance: NA; d_gene: TRBD1; v_gene: TRBV4-1; CDR3nt: TGCGCCAGCAGCGAAACAGGGGGCTTGGGCTACACCTTC; CDR3aa: CASSETGGLGYTF
j_gene: TRBJ1-2; abundance: NA; d_gene: NA; v_gene: TRBV4-1; CDR3nt: TGCGCCAGCAGCCAATCAGGGGATGGCTATGGCTACACCTTC; CDR3aa: CASSQSGDGYGYTF
j_gene: TRBJ2-3; abundance: NA; d_gene: TRBD2; v_gene: TRBV6-1; CDR3nt: TGTGCCACTCAGCGGGAATTATGGGAAGATACGCAGTATTTT; CDR3aa: CATQRELWEDTQYF